This T cell receptor beta chain derives from a study of control samples from healthy donors and cancer patients. This CDR3 has 18 amino acids. CDR1 and CDR2 from the germline V gene are LGHNA and YNFKEQ. V shed 0 bases, J shed 2 bases, and the junction held 10 bases outside the gene matches. Data came from immunoSEQ multiplex PCR; TCRdb stores just in-frame clones and leaves some out. This sample yields approximately 150,000 clones, of which approximately 94% are seen a single time; 14% belongs to the top ten. J is TRBJ2-5 and V is TRBV4-2; 9 nucleotides align to TRBD2. Specimen: PBMCs. This receptor was obtained from a man between 60 and 70 years old with colorectal cancer. CDR3 DNA sequence: TGTGCCAGCAGCCAAGATACGACGGGACTAGCCCCTCAAGAGACCCAGTACTTC. The encoded protein is CASSQDTTGLAPQETQYF.